This T cell receptor (beta chain) is from a study of blood T cells in healthy people across ages. Germline values: CDR1 SGHRS, CDR2 YFSETQ. This CDR3 is built from 15 residues. The people who gave samples were healthy Caucasians from Russia, aged about 6 to 100. Next came a second PCR, run for about 6 to 11 cycles, which used a sample-barcoded 5' primer along with a J-beta primer mix. TCRdb recomputed calls from the 5' RACE reads with MiXCR, one row per CDR3 protein. The table lists 1.5 million to 2 million distinct CDR3 sequences, roughly 27% of them singletons. Broader study findings: Strong correlation linked observed beta diversity and percent naive T cells. Older age went with lower TCR beta diversity per million T cells, in a roughly linear way.

This clonotype is a singleton in its sample. What it recognizes is unknown. This sequence originates from a woman in her 30s in good health. The source material was blood. This sequence joins TRBV5-1 and TRBJ2-5; TRBD2 matches at 8 bases. The DNA end is a closer match to TRBJ2-7, so the J assignment may be wrong. For the CDR3, the DNA is TGCGCCAGCAGCCTGGTTGGTAGCGGGAACGACGAGCAGTACTTC. This sequence encodes CASSLVGSGNDEQYF.